The 3 T cell receptor beta chains reported below all come from one sample, sequenced in a study of Ad26.COV2.S vaccination and SARS-CoV-2 variants. Treatment reported: approximately 18 received Ad26.COV2.S at low or high dose, single or two shots; several received placebo; per-sample allocation not given. Material that was analyzed had been drawn on day 63 after the first vaccine or placebo injection. Generated by immunoSEQ multiplex PCR, the TCRdb table keeps only in-frame clones and is missing some. The sample includes fewer than 400,000 clones, 75% to 90% of them seen just once. This specimen was peripheral blood, taken in a trial of Ad26.COV2.S vaccine versus placebo. These receptors were taken from a person between 18 and 65 years old who received the Ad26.COV2.S COVID-19 vaccine or a placebo.

The rearrangement links TRBV6-4 to TRBJ2-3; D might be TRBD2 (7 bases). Germline CDR1 MRHNA, CDR2 SNTAGT. The CDR3 runs 15 residues. The V end lost 6 bases, the J end lost 2 bases, and 15 bases lay between the germline ends. CDR3 coding DNA: TGTGCCAGCAGCCTTGAGGGGGGGGACACAGATACGCAGTATTTT. Translated: CASSLEGGDTDTQYF.

The V gene is TRBV3-1 (or the pseudogene TRBV3-2), the J gene TRBJ1-2; D gene ambiguous. V was trimmed by 0 bases and J by 6 bases, leaving 5 bases between them. The V gene's germline CDR1 is LGHDT and CDR2 YNNKEL (reference sequence). The CDR3 is made up of 12 amino acids. The CDR3 is CASSQEMDGYTF. The DNA of the CDR3 is TGTGCCAGCAGCCAAGAGATGGATGGCTACACCTTC.

The chain uses TRBV30 and TRBJ2-5; TRBD2 agrees at 8 bases. CDR3 size: 14 residues. Germline trimming cut 3 bases from V and 4 bases from J; bases unmatched to any gene: 7. CDR1 is GTSNPN, CDR2 SVGIG, per germline (reference sequence). The CDR3 sequence: CAWSRGGGTETQYF. The CDR3 coding sequence is TGTGCCTGGAGCCGGGGCGGGGGGACAGAGACCCAGTACTTC.